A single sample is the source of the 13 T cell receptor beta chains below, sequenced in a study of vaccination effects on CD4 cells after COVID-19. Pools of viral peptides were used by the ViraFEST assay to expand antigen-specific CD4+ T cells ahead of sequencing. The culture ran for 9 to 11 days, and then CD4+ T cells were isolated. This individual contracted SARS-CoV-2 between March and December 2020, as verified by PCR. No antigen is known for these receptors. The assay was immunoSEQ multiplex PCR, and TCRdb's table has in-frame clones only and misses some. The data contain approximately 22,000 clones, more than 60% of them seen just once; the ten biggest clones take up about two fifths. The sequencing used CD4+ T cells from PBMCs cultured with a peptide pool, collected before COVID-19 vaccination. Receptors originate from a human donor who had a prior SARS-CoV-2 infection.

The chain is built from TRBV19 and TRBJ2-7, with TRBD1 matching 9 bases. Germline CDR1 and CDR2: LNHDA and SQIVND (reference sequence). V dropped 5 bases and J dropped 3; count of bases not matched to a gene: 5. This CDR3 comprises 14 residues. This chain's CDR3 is CASSSQGAVYEQYF. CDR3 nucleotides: TGTGCCAGTAGTTCACAGGGGGCAGTCTACGAGCAGTACTTC.

CDR3 loop: CASSPTMTSLYEQYF. The CDR3 bases are TGTGCCAGCTCACCCACCATGACTAGCCTCTACGAGCAGTACTTC. The chain joins TRBV18 to TRBJ2-7, with TRBD2 matching 7 bases. The CDR3 covers 15 residues. J lost 3 bases, V lost 3 bases, and 8 bases had no gene match. Germline values: CDR1 KGHSH, CDR2 LQKENI.

DNA for the CDR3: TGCGCCAGCAGCCGAGGGAGCGGGAGCTCCTACGAGCAGTACTTC. Translation gives CASSRGSGSSYEQYF. The chain is built from TRBV4-1 and TRBJ2-7, with 8 nucleotides matching TRBD2. Germline loops: CDR1 MGHRA, CDR2 YSYEKL. With V trimmed by 4 bases and J by 0 bases, 5 bases remained unmatched. This CDR3 comprises 15 residues.

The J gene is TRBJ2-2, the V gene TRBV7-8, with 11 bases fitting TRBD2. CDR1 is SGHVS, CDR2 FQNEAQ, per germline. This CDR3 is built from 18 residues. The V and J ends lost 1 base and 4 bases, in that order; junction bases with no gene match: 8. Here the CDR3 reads CASSLVTSGSGGTGELFF. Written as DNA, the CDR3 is TGTGCCAGCAGCTTAGTTACTAGCGGGAGCGGTGGCACCGGGGAGCTGTTTTTT.

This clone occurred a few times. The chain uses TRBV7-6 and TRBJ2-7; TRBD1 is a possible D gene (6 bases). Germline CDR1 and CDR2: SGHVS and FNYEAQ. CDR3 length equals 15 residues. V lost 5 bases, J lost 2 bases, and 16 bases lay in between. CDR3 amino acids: CASSQITGQAYEQYF. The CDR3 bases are TGTGCCAGCAGCCAAATTACGGGACAAGCCTACGAGCAGTACTTC.

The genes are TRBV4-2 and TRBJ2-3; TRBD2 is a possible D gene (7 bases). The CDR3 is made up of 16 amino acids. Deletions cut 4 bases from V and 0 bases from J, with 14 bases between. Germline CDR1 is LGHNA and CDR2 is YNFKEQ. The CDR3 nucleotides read TGTGCCAGCAGCCTAAACTGGGGGGGCAGCACAGATACGCAGTATTTT. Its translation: CASSLNWGGSTDTQYF.

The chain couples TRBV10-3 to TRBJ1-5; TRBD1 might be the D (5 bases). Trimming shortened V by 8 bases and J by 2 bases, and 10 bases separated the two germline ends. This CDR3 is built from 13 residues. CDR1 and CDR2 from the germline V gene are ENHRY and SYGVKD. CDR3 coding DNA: TGTGCCATCGGGGGTGCAGGCAATCAGCCCCAGCATTTT. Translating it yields CAIGGAGNQPQHF.

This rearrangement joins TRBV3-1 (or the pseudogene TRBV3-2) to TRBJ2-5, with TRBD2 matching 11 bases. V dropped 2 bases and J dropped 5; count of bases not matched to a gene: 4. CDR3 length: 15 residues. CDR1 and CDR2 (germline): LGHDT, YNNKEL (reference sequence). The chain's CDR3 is CASSQTTSGVETQYF. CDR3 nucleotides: TGTGCCAGCAGCCAAACGACTAGCGGGGTGGAGACCCAGTACTTC.

The CDR3 here is CASSLGLAGGFSDTQYF. The CDR3 region has the DNA TGCGCCAGCAGCTTGGGACTAGCGGGGGGGTTCAGTGATACGCAGTATTTT. V is TRBV5-1 and J is TRBJ2-3; 14 positions match TRBD2. CDR3 size: 17 residues. Losses at the gene ends were 0 bases for V and 6 bases for J; bases not matched to a gene: 6. CDR1 is SGHRS, CDR2 YFSETQ, per germline.

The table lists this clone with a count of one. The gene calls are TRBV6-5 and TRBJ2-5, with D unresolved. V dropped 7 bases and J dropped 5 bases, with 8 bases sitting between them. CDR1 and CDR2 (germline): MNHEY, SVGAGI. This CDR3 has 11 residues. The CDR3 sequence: CASMTVETQYF. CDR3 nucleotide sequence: TGTGCCAGCATGACGGTCGAGACCCAGTACTTC.

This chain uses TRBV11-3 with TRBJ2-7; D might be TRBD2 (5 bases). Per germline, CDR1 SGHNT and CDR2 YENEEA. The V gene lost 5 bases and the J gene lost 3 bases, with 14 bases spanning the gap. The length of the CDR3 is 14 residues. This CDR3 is CASSPRTGNYEQYF. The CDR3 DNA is TGTGCCAGCAGCCCTCGGACGGGAAACTACGAGCAGTACTTC.

The CDR3 reads CASSQESLRGLAGRRTYNEQFF. In DNA, the CDR3 is TGCGCCAGCAGCCAAGAATCTCTTCGGGGACTAGCGGGGAGAAGGACCTACAATGAGCAGTTCTTC. The chain has TRBV4-1 and TRBJ2-1; 13 positions agree with TRBD2. CDR1 is MGHRA and CDR2 is YSYEKL in the germline V gene. The junction had 16 bases not matched to a gene; V was cut back by 0 bases and J by 2 bases. CDR3 length equals 22 residues.

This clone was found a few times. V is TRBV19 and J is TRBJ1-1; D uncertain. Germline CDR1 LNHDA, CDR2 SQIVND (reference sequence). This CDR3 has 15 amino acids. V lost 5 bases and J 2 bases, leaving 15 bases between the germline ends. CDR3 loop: CASSLRPAGNTEAFF. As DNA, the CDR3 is TGTGCCAGTAGTCTACGCCCGGCCGGAAACACTGAAGCTTTCTTT.